The 7 T cell receptor beta chains given below trace back to one sample, sequenced in a study of blood T cell repertoires in COVID-19. Profiling relied on immunoSEQ multiplex PCR, and the TCRdb table lists in-frame clones only, not all of them. The table has about 45,000 clones, under 95% seen once. The material sequenced was peripheral blood. The receptors originated from a man between 65 and 85 years old with active COVID-19.

V usage is TRBV3-1 (or the pseudogene TRBV3-2) and J usage is TRBJ2-1; TRBD2 aligns across 10 bases. Germline CDR1 LGHDT, CDR2 YNNKEL (reference sequence). CDR3 length equals 15 residues. V dropped 2 bases and J dropped 7; count of bases not matched to a gene: 5. CDR3 sequence (DNA): TGTGCCAGCAGCCAAAGGAGCGGGAGGGCTAATGAGCAGTTCTTC. It specifies CASSQRSGRANEQFF.

The V and J genes are TRBV28 and TRBJ1-2; 7 bases are a match to TRBD1. Germline CDR1 and CDR2: MDHEN and SYDVKM. Trimming removed 6 bases from V and 7 bases from J; junction bases left unmatched: 11. CDR3 length: 14 amino acids. Here the CDR3 reads CASSERNYRGGYTF. CDR3 sequence (DNA): TGTGCCAGCAGCGAGAGGAATTACAGGGGTGGCTACACCTTC.

This rearrangement joins TRBV9 to TRBJ1-6; 8 bases map to TRBD1. The CDR3 has 17 amino acids. The germline gives CDR1 SGDLS, CDR2 YYNGEE. J lost 2 bases, V lost 3 bases, and 7 bases had no gene match. The CDR3 DNA reads as TGTGCCAGCAGCGAAGGACAGGGATTCCCCTATAATTCACCCCTCCACTTT. This encodes CASSEGQGFPYNSPLHF.

The chain combines TRBV27 with TRBJ1-1; a weak D match, TRBD1 (6 bases). The ends were cut back, 6 bases at V and 1 base at J, with 12 bases in the middle. Germline V gives CDR1 MNHEY, CDR2 SMNVEV (reference sequence). This CDR3 region has 14 residues. As DNA, the CDR3 is TGTGCCAGCAGAAGCAGGGGACGGAACACTGAAGCTTTCTTT. The encoded protein is CASRSRGRNTEAFF.

The J gene is TRBJ2-3, the V gene TRBV27; possible D gene TRBD2, 5 bases. The germline CDR1 and CDR2 sequences are MNHEY and SMNVEV (reference sequence). V lost 6 bases and J 2 bases, leaving 9 bases between the germline ends. This CDR3 region has 13 residues. CDR3 nucleotides: TGTGCCAGCAGCGGGGAGAACACAGATACGCAGTATTTT. It encodes CASSGENTDTQYF.

This clone was picked up one time. J is TRBJ2-7 and V is TRBV4-1; TRBD2 agrees at 11 bases. There are 17 residues in the CDR3. V shed 3 bases, J shed 0 bases, and the junction held 7 bases outside the gene matches. Germline CDR1 and CDR2: MGHRA and YSYEKL. The CDR3 region is CASSQPSGRFYSYEQYF. Written as DNA, the CDR3 is TGCGCCAGCAGCCAGCCTAGCGGGAGGTTTTACTCCTACGAGCAGTACTTC.

The chain carries TRBV7-2 and TRBJ1-6; no clear D gene. CDR1 SGHTA and CDR2 FQGNSA come from the germline V gene. The CDR3 has 13 residues. V dropped 6 bases and J dropped 7 bases, with 10 bases sitting between them. The CDR3 DNA sequence: TGTGCCAGCAGTCCTGACGGGAATTCACCCCTCCACTTT. Translating gives CASSPDGNSPLHF.